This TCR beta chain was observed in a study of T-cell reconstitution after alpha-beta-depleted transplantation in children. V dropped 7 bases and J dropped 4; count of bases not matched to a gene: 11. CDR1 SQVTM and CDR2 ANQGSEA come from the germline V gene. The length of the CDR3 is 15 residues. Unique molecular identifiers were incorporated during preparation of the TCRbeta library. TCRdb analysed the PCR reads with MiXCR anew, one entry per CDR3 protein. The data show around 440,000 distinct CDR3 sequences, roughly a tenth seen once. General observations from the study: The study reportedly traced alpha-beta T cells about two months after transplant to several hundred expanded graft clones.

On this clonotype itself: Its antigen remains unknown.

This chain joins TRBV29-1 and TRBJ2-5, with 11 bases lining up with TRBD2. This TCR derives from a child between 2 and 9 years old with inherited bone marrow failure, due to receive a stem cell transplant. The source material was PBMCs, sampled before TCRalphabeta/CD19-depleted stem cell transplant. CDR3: CSASGTSGSRETQYF. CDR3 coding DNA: TGCAGCGCCTCCGGCACTAGCGGGAGCCGAGAGACCCAGTACTTC.